Shown below are 5 T cell receptor beta chains from a single sample sequenced in a study of cytomegalovirus exposure and HLA in healthy donors. Use of 60 Vbeta and 13 Jbeta primers characterized the PCR. Some clones are missing from TCRdb's copy, which holds only in-frame ones; the method was immunoSEQ multiplex PCR. The table has nearly 110,000 clones, 81% seen once. Sequences were obtained from PBMCs. The receptors come from a man under 40 in good health and CMV-seronegative.

The chain combines TRBV6-5 with TRBJ2-7, with D possibly being TRBD2 (6 bases). The germline V and J ends were trimmed by 2 bases and 3 bases, with 14 bases remaining between them. In germline, CDR1 is MNHEY, CDR2 SVGAGI. The CDR3 covers 15 residues. This CDR3 reads CASSYLGGGNYEQYF. The CDR3 region has the DNA TGTGCCAGCAGTTACCTGGGGGGAGGAAACTACGAGCAGTACTTC.

Remarks on this clone: Other nucleotide sequences in the sample specify the same CDR3. V is TRBV10-3 and J is TRBJ2-5; TRBD2 is a possible D gene (5 bases). The length of the CDR3 is 14 residues. Trimming left V 3 bases short and J 1 base short, with 9 bases between. The V gene's germline CDR1 is ENHRY and CDR2 SYGVKD. The CDR3 loop reads CAISDGEAQETQYF. The CDR3 DNA reads TGTGCCATCAGTGACGGGGAAGCCCAAGAGACCCAGTACTTC.

The rearrangement uses TRBV6-6 and TRBJ2-4; TRBD1 matches 9 bases. The germline CDR1 and CDR2 sequences are MNHNY and SVGAGI (reference sequence). V lost 6 bases and J lost 3; bases outside the gene matches: 9. The CDR3 has 16 amino acids. CDR3 residues: CASRVTGGVDKNIQYF. DNA for the CDR3: TGTGCCAGCAGGGTAACAGGGGGCGTTGACAAAAACATTCAGTACTTC.

This clone was seen only a few times. The J gene is TRBJ1-3, the V gene TRBV5-5; D is perhaps TRBD1 (6 bases). This CDR3 contains 15 residues. V gave up 4 bases and J gave up 0 bases, with 11 bases separating them. Germline V lookup: CDR1 SGHKS, CDR2 YYEKEE (reference sequence). CDR3 sequence reads: CASSHDRSSGNTIYF. The CDR3 DNA sequence: TGTGCCAGCAGCCACGACAGGAGCTCTGGAAACACCATATATTTT.

The chain employs TRBV11-2 and TRBJ2-7, with TRBD1 matching over 10 bases. CDR1 and CDR2 (germline): SGHAT, FQNNGV. The CDR3 spans 17 residues. V lost 5 bases, J lost 5 bases, and 15 bases stayed unmatched. In DNA form, the CDR3 reads TGTGCCAGCAGCCCACCTAGGTGGGGACAGGGGAACCACGAGCAGTACTTC. Translating it yields CASSPPRWGQGNHEQYF.